The 30 T cell receptor beta chains reported below all come from one sample, sequenced in a study of cytomegalovirus exposure and HLA in healthy donors. Primers: 60 Vbeta forward and 13 Jbeta reverse. The table came from immunoSEQ multiplex PCR; TCRdb's copy has only in-frame clones and leaves some out. The sample lists around 110,000 clones; roughly three quarters were seen once. Material: PBMCs. These receptors were collected from a woman under 30 in good health and CMV-seronegative.

This clone was seen just once. The junction departs from the called germline gene at one end, perhaps through a read error. This rearrangement joins TRBV10-3 to TRBJ2-5; D perhaps matches TRBD2 (6 bases). The CDR3 length is 13 residues. Looked up from germline, CDR1 is ENHRY and CDR2 is SYGVKD. Written as DNA, the CDR3 is TGTGCCATCCGCCGGGGGTCAGGAGAGGCCCAGTACTTC. Its translation is CAIRRGSGEAQYF.

CDR3 coding DNA: TGCGCCAGCAGCCACTCCTACGAGCAGTACTTC. Translation gives CASSHSYEQYF. V and J are TRBV5-1 and TRBJ2-7; D ambiguous. The CDR3 totals 11 residues. Trimming took off 4 bases at V and 0 bases at J, with 2 bases between the two ends. Germline V gene data show CDR1 as SGHRS and CDR2 as YFSETQ.

On this clone itself: The junction does not match germline at one end; this may be a read error. The chain recombines TRBV7-9 with TRBJ1-2; 11 bases are a match to TRBD1. The V gene's germline CDR1 is SEHNR and CDR2 FQNEAQ (reference sequence). There are 15 residues in the CDR3. The CDR3 loop is CASSRTGGHNHGYTF. The CDR3 nucleotides are TGTGCCAGCAGCAGGACAGGGGGCCATAACCATGGCTACACCTTC.

This chain uses TRBV5-1 with TRBJ1-1; D is uncertain. CDR3 size: 20 residues. Germline V CDR1 and CDR2: SGHRS, YFSETQ. The V and J ends lost 0 bases and 1 base respectively, with 25 bases between them. CDR3 loop: CASSLDRNTLRQSQNTEAFF. The DNA of the CDR3 is TGCGCCAGCAGCTTGGACCGGAATACTCTAAGACAATCCCAGAACACTGAAGCTTTCTTT. Based on the CDR3 plus reference TRBV5-1 and TRBJ1-1, the full variable domain is KAGVTQTPRYLIKTRGQQVTLSCSPISGHRSVSWYQQTPGQGLQFLFEYFSETQRNKGNFPGRFSGRQFSNSRSEMNVSTLELGDSALYLCASSLDRNTLRQSQNTEAFFGQGTRLTVV.

This clone was observed a handful of times. This chain connects TRBV15 to TRBJ1-2; unclear D gene. CDR3 length: 15 residues. Trimming cost V 0 bases and J 4 bases, with 12 bases left between them. Germline V gene sequence: CDR1 LNHNV, CDR2 YYDKDF (reference sequence). The DNA for the CDR3 is TGTGCCACCAGCAGAGATCCCGCTGCGGGCTATGGCTACACCTTC. Translation gives CATSRDPAAGYGYTF.

The chain recombines TRBV6-1 with TRBJ1-6; 7 bases are shared with TRBD1. Losses at the gene ends were 4 bases for V and 7 bases for J; bases not matched to a gene: 7. Per germline, CDR1 MNHNS and CDR2 SASEGT. CDR3 length: 15 amino acids. This CDR3 is CASSVHGTENSPLHF. The CDR3 DNA follows: TGTGCCAGCAGTGTCCACGGGACAGAAAATTCACCCCTCCACTTT.

This sequence joins TRBV30 and TRBJ1-5; possible D gene TRBD1, 5 bases. This CDR3 has 15 amino acids. Germline lookup yields CDR1 GTSNPN and CDR2 SVGIG (reference sequence). V shed 2 bases and J shed 0 bases, with 11 bases lying between them. The CDR3, as DNA: TGTGCCTGGAGTTCTCGGGGGGGTAGCAATCAGCCCCAGCATTTT. It specifies CAWSSRGGSNQPQHF.

V gene TRBV27 combines with J gene TRBJ2-3; TRBD2 is a possible D gene (6 bases). Looked up from germline, CDR1 is MNHEY and CDR2 is SMNVEV (reference sequence). Trimming removed 7 bases from V and 8 bases from J, with 10 bases in between. The length of the CDR3 is 11 residues. CDR3 sequence reads: CASTLGGTQYF. CDR3 coding DNA: TGTGCCAGCACGCTCGGGGGTACGCAGTATTTT.

The rearrangement links TRBV9 to TRBJ2-1; D remains ambiguous. The germline CDR1 and CDR2 sequences are SGDLS and YYNGEE. The CDR3 spans 13 residues. V lost 0 bases to trimming and J lost 5 bases, with 6 bases between them. CDR3 amino acids: CASSVGQNNEQFF. CDR3 bases: TGTGCCAGCAGCGTAGGTCAGAACAATGAGCAGTTCTTC.

This chain uses TRBV27 with TRBJ1-6; 9 bases match TRBD1. In germline, CDR1 is MNHEY, CDR2 SMNVEV (reference sequence). The CDR3 is 16 residues long. V shed 8 bases, J shed 5 bases, and the junction held 10 bases outside the gene matches. CDR3 amino acids: CASGFKGQGNNSPLHF. CDR3 coding DNA: TGTGCCAGCGGATTTAAAGGACAGGGGAATAATTCACCCCTCCACTTT.

The chain has TRBV28 and TRBJ1-5, with 9 bases that match TRBD1. Germline CDR1 is MDHEN and CDR2 is SYDVKM. The CDR3 consists of 15 residues. V lost 2 bases and J lost 11; bases outside the gene matches: 10. The CDR3 bases are TGTGCCAGCAGTTTAAGAGGGACAGGGTTTAATGCCCAGCATTTT. It codes for CASSLRGTGFNAQHF.

The chain employs TRBV19 and TRBJ2-1, with TRBD2 identical over 7 bases. Germline V CDR1 and CDR2: LNHDA, SQIVND (reference sequence). The CDR3 sequence is 13 residues long. V lost 3 bases, J lost 7 bases, and 3 bases stayed unmatched. The CDR3 reads CASSMGRGNEQFF. Written as DNA, the CDR3 is TGTGCCAGTAGTATGGGGAGGGGAAATGAGCAGTTCTTC. The whole variable domain, filled in from reference TRBV19 and TRBJ2-1, reads DGGITQSPKYLFRKEGQNVTLSCEQNLNHDAMYWYRQDPGQGLRLIYYSQIVNDFQKGDIAEGYSVSREKKESFPLTVTSAQKNPTAFYLCASSMGRGNEQFFGPGTRLTVL.

The gene calls are TRBV29-1 and TRBJ1-1, with D unresolved. The CDR3 sequence is 13 residues long. Trimming left V 3 bases short and J 7 bases short, with 15 bases between. Germline V CDR1 and CDR2: SQVTM, ANQGSEA. CDR3 loop: CSVELSPRLEAFF. As DNA, the CDR3 is TGCAGCGTTGAGCTCAGCCCCAGACTTGAAGCTTTCTTT.

The chain recombines TRBV5-1 with TRBJ2-1; 10 bases are shared with TRBD1. The CDR3 contains 16 residues. CDR1 is SGHRS, CDR2 YFSETQ, per germline. V lost 0 bases, J lost 4 bases, and 4 bases stayed unmatched. CDR3 coding DNA: TGCGCCAGCAGCTTGGCCGGGACAGGGGAGTACAATGAGCAGTTCTTC. Amino acid sequence: CASSLAGTGEYNEQFF. The whole variable domain, remainder taken from reference TRBV5-1 and TRBJ2-1, is KAGVTQTPRYLIKTRGQQVTLSCSPISGHRSVSWYQQTPGQGLQFLFEYFSETQRNKGNFPGRFSGRQFSNSRSEMNVSTLELGDSALYLCASSLAGTGEYNEQFFGPGTRLTVL.

This clone has a handful of counts. This chain links TRBV19 with TRBJ2-7; TRBD1 might be the D (5 bases). CDR1 LNHDA and CDR2 SQIVND come from the germline V gene (reference sequence). The CDR3 runs to 13 residues. V lost 1 base and J 3 bases, leaving 7 bases between the germline ends. This chain's CDR3 is CASSIVQGYEQYF. For the CDR3, the DNA is TGTGCCAGTAGTATAGTTCAGGGCTACGAGCAGTACTTC.

The genes are TRBV4-1 and TRBJ1-6, with 7 positions matching TRBD1. V shed 5 bases and J 7 bases; nucleotides not matched to a gene: 11. This CDR3 has 16 amino acids. Germline CDR1 and CDR2: MGHRA and YSYEKL. CDR3 sequence: CASSYQTGQRNSPLHF. Written as DNA, the CDR3 is TGCGCCAGCAGCTATCAAACGGGACAGAGAAATTCACCCCTCCACTTT.

The CDR3 nucleotides read TGTGCCAGCAGGCGGGACAGGGGTGAATATAGCAATCAGCCCCAGCATTTT. Translating gives CASRRDRGEYSNQPQHF. The chain links TRBV2 to TRBJ1-5; TRBD1 agrees at 10 bases. The CDR3 length is 17 residues. The V gene's germline CDR1 is SNHLY and CDR2 FYNNEI. V was pared by 6 bases and J by 0 bases, with 8 bases of the junction left unmatched.

J is TRBJ2-7 and V is TRBV30; a possible D gene is TRBD1 (6 bases). Per the germline V gene, CDR1 is GTSNPN and CDR2 is SVGIG (reference sequence). The CDR3 is made up of 11 amino acids. Trimming shortened V by 4 bases and J by 5 bases, and 9 bases separated the two germline ends. The CDR3 DNA reads TGTGCCTGGATGAACAGGGACGAGCAGTACTTC. It encodes CAWMNRDEQYF.

This clone was detected only a few times. The rearrangement links TRBV7-9 to TRBJ1-1, with TRBD1 matching 7 bases. Germline trimming cut 5 bases from V and 3 bases from J; bases unmatched to any gene: 6. The CDR3 runs 14 residues. CDR1 is SEHNR, CDR2 FQNEAQ, per germline (reference sequence). The CDR3 nucleotides read TGTGCCAGCAGCCCAACAGGGGTGTACACTGAAGCTTTCTTT. This sequence encodes CASSPTGVYTEAFF.

This rearrangement joins TRBV7-8 to TRBJ1-6; 10 bases map to TRBD1. Germline values: CDR1 SGHVS, CDR2 FQNEAQ. The CDR3 is 15 amino acids. The V segment lost 5 bases and the J segment 7 bases; nucleotides outside the gene matches: 5. The CDR3 DNA sequence: TGTGCCAGCAGCCCGGGACAGGGGACAAATTCACCCCTCCACTTT. It encodes CASSPGQGTNSPLHF.

This chain uses TRBV5-4 with TRBJ1-2; 7 positions match TRBD1. CDR1 SGHNT and CDR2 YYREEE come from the germline V gene (reference sequence). This CDR3 has 14 residues. Unmatched junction bases numbered 4, after V lost 0 bases and J lost 5 bases. The CDR3 sequence is CASSLEGGDYGYTF. In DNA, the CDR3 is TGTGCCAGCAGCTTGGAAGGGGGCGATTATGGCTACACCTTC.

The gene calls are TRBV4-1 and TRBJ2-7; 11 positions match TRBD2. The CDR3 has 15 residues. Trimming cost V 3 bases and J 3 bases; bases outside gene matches: 4. The germline CDR1 and CDR2 sequences are MGHRA and YSYEKL. The CDR3: CASSHTSGGLYEQYF. Written as DNA, the CDR3 is TGCGCCAGCAGCCACACTAGCGGGGGTCTCTACGAGCAGTACTTC.

This rearrangement joins TRBV9 to TRBJ1-2; D might be TRBD1 (5 bases). Trimming removed 3 bases at V and 2 bases at J, with 20 bases between. The CDR3 consists of 17 residues. The germline gives CDR1 SGDLS, CDR2 YYNGEE. CDR3 protein: CASSGPLREGKNYGYTF. CDR3 coding DNA: TGTGCCAGCAGCGGACCCCTGAGGGAGGGGAAAAACTATGGCTACACCTTC.

This chain links TRBV5-1 with TRBJ1-1, with D unresolved. V gave up 5 bases and J gave up 1 base, with 9 bases separating them. The CDR3 covers 13 residues. Germline V CDR1 and CDR2: SGHRS, YFSETQ. CDR3 sequence: CASRLPGNTEAFF. CDR3 in DNA: TGCGCCAGCAGACTCCCGGGGAACACTGAAGCTTTCTTT.

This rearrangement joins TRBV30 to TRBJ1-6, with TRBD1 as a possible D gene (6 bases). Between the trimmed V and J ends, which lost 2 bases and 0 bases, there was a span of 29 bases. The CDR3 is 22 amino acids. CDR1 is GTSNPN and CDR2 is SVGIG in the germline V gene (reference sequence). CDR3 nucleotides: TGTGCCTGGAGTCCCTCTCCTCCCCAGTGGGGGGGGCCACGCTCCTATAATTCACCCCTCCACTTT. Encoded protein: CAWSPSPPQWGGPRSYNSPLHF.

This clone was observed a few times. The rearrangement uses TRBV25-1 and TRBJ2-1; 7 bases agree with TRBD1. Per germline, CDR1 MGHDK and CDR2 SYGVNS. This CDR3 comprises 15 residues. Trimming removed 2 bases from V and 9 bases from J; junction bases left unmatched: 10. The CDR3 reads CASSERTGQTSEQFF. The CDR3 coding sequence is TGTGCCAGCAGTGAAAGGACAGGACAGACAAGTGAGCAGTTCTTC. Using reference TRBV25-1 and TRBJ2-1 for the parts outside the CDR3, the full variable domain is EADIYQTPRYLVIGTGKKITLECSQTMGHDKMYWYQQDPGMELHLIHYSYGVNSTEKGDLSSESTVSRIRTEHFPLTLESARPSHTSQYLCASSERTGQTSEQFFGPGTRLTVL.

This rearrangement joins TRBV9 to TRBJ2-7; D is perhaps TRBD2 (6 bases). Between the trimmed V and J ends, which lost 0 bases and 4 bases, there was a span of 14 bases. The CDR3 has 15 residues. Looked up from germline, CDR1 is SGDLS and CDR2 is YYNGEE. In nucleotides, the CDR3 is TGTGCCAGCAGCGTAGGAGGAGGGGTCCCATACGAGCAGTACTTC. Protein sequence: CASSVGGGVPYEQYF.

The rearrangement links TRBV5-6 to TRBJ1-1; the match to TRBD1 covers 8 bases. V lost 5 bases and J lost 6; bases outside the gene matches: 12. This CDR3 is 15 amino acids long. Germline lookup yields CDR1 SGHDT and CDR2 YYEEEE. The CDR3, as DNA: TGTGCCAGCAGGCTAGGGCTCAGGGGGCAGTCTGAAGCTTTCTTT. As protein: CASRLGLRGQSEAFF.

The chain couples TRBV5-8 to TRBJ2-3, with TRBD2 matching over 12 bases. CDR3 length: 17 amino acids. V dropped 0 bases and J dropped 2; count of bases not matched to a gene: 4. Germline V CDR1 and CDR2: SGHTS, YDEGEE. Here the CDR3 reads CASSLAGLAGPTDTQYF. The CDR3 DNA reads TGTGCCAGCAGCTTGGCAGGACTAGCGGGGCCCACAGATACGCAGTATTTT.

The rearrangement uses TRBV27 and TRBJ1-1, with D hard to call. This CDR3 region has 14 residues. V was shortened by 6 bases and J by 2 bases, with 13 bases between the two germline ends. Germline V CDR1 and CDR2: MNHEY, SMNVEV (reference sequence). CDR3 in amino acids: CASRVGRVNTEAFF. DNA for the CDR3: TGTGCCAGCAGGGTAGGGAGGGTAAACACTGAAGCTTTCTTT.